The present T cell receptor (beta chain) was sequenced within a study of blood T cell repertoires in COVID-19. Cohort 3 donors were reported recovered after two negative PCRs, clearance, or symptom resolution. Here immunoSEQ multiplex PCR was the method, and the copy in TCRdb shows in-frame clones only, minus some. Among more than 85,000 clones, 70% to 90% were seen once, and the ten largest hold roughly 3%. The CDR3 is 16 amino acids. Germline lookup yields CDR1 LNHNV and CDR2 YYDKDF (reference sequence). J gave up 6 bases and V 1 base, and 10 bases lay outside the gene matches. The chain is built from TRBV15 and TRBJ2-5, with 8 bases fitting TRBD1. Sequenced sample: PBMCs or T cells enriched from blood (not recorded which). This TCR was recovered from a woman aged 50 to 65 who had recovered from COVID-19. CDR3 region: CATSRGVTGGEKTQYF. The CDR3 DNA reads as TGTGCCACCAGCAGAGGGGTCACAGGGGGTGAAAAGACCCAGTACTTC.